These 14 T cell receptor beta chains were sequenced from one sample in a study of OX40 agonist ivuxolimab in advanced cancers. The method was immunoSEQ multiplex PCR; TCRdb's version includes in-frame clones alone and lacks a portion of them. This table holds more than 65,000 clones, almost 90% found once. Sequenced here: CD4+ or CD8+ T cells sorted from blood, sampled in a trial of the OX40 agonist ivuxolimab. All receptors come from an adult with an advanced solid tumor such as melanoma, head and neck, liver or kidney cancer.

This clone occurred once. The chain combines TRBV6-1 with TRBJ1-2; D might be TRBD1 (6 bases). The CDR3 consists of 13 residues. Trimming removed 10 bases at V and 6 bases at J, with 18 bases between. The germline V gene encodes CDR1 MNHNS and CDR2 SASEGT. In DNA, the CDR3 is TGTGCCACTAAAGACAGGCGCGGGGATGGCTACACCTTC. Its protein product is CATKDRRGDGYTF.

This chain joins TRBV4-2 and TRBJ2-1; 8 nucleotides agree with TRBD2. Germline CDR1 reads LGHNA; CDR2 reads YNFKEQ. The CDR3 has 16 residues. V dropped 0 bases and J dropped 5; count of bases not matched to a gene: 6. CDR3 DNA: TGTGCCAGCAGCCAAGAAGGGTCAGCGGGAGACAATGAGCAGTTCTTC. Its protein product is CASSQEGSAGDNEQFF.

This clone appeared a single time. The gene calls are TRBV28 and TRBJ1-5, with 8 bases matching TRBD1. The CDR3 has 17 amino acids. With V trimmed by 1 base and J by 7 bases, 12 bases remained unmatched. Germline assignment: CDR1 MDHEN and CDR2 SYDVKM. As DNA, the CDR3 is TGTGCCAGCAGTTTATACCGGGAGACAGGGGATGGACAGCCCCAGCATTTT. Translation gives CASSLYRETGDGQPQHF.

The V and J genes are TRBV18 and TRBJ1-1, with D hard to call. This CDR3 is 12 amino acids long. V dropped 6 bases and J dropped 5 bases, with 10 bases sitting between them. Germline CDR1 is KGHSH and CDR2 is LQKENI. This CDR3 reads CASSPKGTEAFF. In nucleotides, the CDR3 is TGTGCCAGCTCCCCGAAAGGTACTGAAGCTTTCTTT.

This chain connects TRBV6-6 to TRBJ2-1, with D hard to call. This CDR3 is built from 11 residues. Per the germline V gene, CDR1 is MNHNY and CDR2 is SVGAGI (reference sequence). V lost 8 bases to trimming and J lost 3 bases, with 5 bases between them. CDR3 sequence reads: CASAFYNEQFF. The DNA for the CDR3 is TGTGCCAGCGCATTCTACAATGAGCAGTTCTTC.

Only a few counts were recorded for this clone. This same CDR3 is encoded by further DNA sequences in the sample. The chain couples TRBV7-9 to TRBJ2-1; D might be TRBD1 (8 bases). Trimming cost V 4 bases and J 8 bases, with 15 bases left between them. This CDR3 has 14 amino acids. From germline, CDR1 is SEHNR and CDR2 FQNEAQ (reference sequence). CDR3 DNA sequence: TGTGCCAGCAGCTCCCGGACAGGGAGGGATGAGCAGTTCTTC. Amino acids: CASSSRTGRDEQFF.

The DNA for the CDR3 is TGTGCCAGCAGCTTAAGAGATTATAGCAATCAGCCCCAGCATTTT. It codes for CASSLRDYSNQPQHF. The chain recombines TRBV7-8 with TRBJ1-5; D is undetermined. The CDR3 is made up of 15 amino acids. Germline-derived CDR1 and CDR2 are SGHVS and FQNEAQ. V gave up 2 bases and J gave up 0 bases, with 8 bases separating them.

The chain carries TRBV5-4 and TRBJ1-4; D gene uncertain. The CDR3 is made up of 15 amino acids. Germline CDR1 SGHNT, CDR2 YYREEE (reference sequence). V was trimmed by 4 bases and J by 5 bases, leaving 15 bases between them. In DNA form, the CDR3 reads TGTGCCAGCAGCATACGGCCCGGTGAAAATGAAAAACTGTTTTTT. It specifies CASSIRPGENEKLFF.

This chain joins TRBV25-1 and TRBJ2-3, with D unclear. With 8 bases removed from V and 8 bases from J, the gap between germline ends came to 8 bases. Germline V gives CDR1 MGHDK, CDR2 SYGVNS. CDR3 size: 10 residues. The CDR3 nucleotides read TGTGCCAGCGGATGGGGTACGCAGTATTTT. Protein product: CASGWGTQYF.

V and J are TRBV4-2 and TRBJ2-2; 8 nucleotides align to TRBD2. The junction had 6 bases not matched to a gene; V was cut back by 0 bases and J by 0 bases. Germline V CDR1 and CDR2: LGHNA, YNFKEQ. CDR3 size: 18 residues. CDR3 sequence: CASSQESSGSSNTGELFF. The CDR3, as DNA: TGTGCCAGCAGCCAAGAGTCGAGCGGGAGTTCGAACACCGGGGAGCTGTTTTTT.

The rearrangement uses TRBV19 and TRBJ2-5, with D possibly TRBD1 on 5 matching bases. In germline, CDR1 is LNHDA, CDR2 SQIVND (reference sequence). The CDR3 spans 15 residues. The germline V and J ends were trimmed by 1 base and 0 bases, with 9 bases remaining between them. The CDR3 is CASSIVGANQETQYF. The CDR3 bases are TGTGCCAGTAGTATAGTTGGGGCTAACCAAGAGACCCAGTACTTC.

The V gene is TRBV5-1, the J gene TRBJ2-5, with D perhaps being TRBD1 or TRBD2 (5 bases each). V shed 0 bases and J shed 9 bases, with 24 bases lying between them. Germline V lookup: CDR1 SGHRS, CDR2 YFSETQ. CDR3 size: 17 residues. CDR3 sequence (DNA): TGCGCCAGCAGCTTGGGGTACTCGGGGACCCTCAAGGAGGCCCAGTACTTC. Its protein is CASSLGYSGTLKEAQYF.

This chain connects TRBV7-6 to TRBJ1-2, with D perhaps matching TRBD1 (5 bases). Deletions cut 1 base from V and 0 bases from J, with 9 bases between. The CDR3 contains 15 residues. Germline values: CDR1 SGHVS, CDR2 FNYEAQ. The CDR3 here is CASSLDTGANYGYTF. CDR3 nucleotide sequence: TGTGCCAGCAGCTTAGACACAGGAGCTAACTATGGCTACACCTTC.

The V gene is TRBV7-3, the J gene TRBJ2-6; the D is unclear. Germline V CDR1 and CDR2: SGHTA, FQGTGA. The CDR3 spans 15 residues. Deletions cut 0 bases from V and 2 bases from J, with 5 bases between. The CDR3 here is CASSLTPAGANVLTF. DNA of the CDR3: TGTGCCAGCAGCTTAACCCCAGCTGGGGCCAACGTCCTGACTTTC.